Below, 19 T cell receptor beta chains from the same sample are listed, as sequenced in a study of shared clonotypes between healthy human individuals. This table comes from immunoSEQ multiplex PCR, and its TCRdb copy is limited to in-frame clones, with some not included. The table includes about 2 million clones, roughly 96% detected once. Sequences were obtained from naive CD4+ T cells sorted from blood. Subset given: CD45RA+ positively selected. The receptors were sampled from a man younger than 35 in good health.

The chain has TRBV7-2 and TRBJ1-4; D gene ambiguous. This CDR3 region has 17 residues. From germline, CDR1 is SGHTA and CDR2 FQGNSA. Trimming took off 5 bases at V and 7 bases at J, with 23 bases between the two ends. The CDR3 DNA is TGTGCCAGCAGCCGAATTCCCCTCCCGGCCACCCGTGAAAAACTGTTTTTT. This encodes CASSRIPLPATREKLFF.

CDR3 amino acids: CASSLRRGDADTQYF. In nucleotides, the CDR3 is TGTGCCAGCAGCCTTAGGAGGGGGGACGCTGATACGCAGTATTTT. V is TRBV7-2 and J is TRBJ2-3; D may match TRBD1 or TRBD2 (6 bases each). This CDR3 contains 15 residues. V dropped 5 bases and J dropped 6 bases, with 18 bases sitting between them. Germline CDR1 is SGHTA and CDR2 is FQGNSA. Supplemented by reference TRBV7-2 and TRBJ2-3, the full variable domain reads GAGVSQSPSNKVTEKGKDVELRCDPISGHTALYWYRQSLGQGLEFLIYFQGNSAPDKSGLPSDRFSAERTGGSVSTLTIQRTQQEDSAVYLCASSLRRGDADTQYFGPGTRLTVL.

This clone was observed a few times. V and J are TRBV7-9 and TRBJ2-7; D unresolved. Trimming pared 4 bases from V and 11 bases from J, leaving 12 bases between. The CDR3 has 11 residues. Per the germline V gene, CDR1 is SEHNR and CDR2 is FQNEAQ (reference sequence). CDR3 loop: CASSSGPGEYF. The CDR3 nucleotides are TGTGCCAGCAGCTCCGGACCCGGCGAGTACTTC.

The CDR3: CASSTGRQNTEAFF. The CDR3 nucleotides read TGTGCCAGCAGCACCGGGCGACAGAACACTGAAGCTTTCTTT. The rearrangement joins TRBV6-6 to TRBJ1-1; D remains ambiguous. In germline, CDR1 is MNHNY, CDR2 SVGAGI (reference sequence). Trimming pared 6 bases from V and 1 base from J, leaving 12 bases between. CDR3 length equals 14 residues.

The chain is built from TRBV10-3 and TRBJ1-1, with D hard to call. This CDR3 spans 16 amino acids. Germline CDR1 is ENHRY and CDR2 is SYGVKD. V lost 2 bases, J lost 0 bases, and 13 bases lay in between. The CDR3 DNA follows: TGTGCCATCAGTGAGGACCCTAACCTCATGAACACTGAAGCTTTCTTT. As protein: CAISEDPNLMNTEAFF.

J is TRBJ1-3 and V is TRBV11-2; D is unclear. The V gene lost 8 bases and the J gene lost 4 bases, with 15 bases spanning the gap. The germline gives CDR1 SGHAT, CDR2 FQNNGV. This CDR3 has 14 residues. This chain's CDR3 is CASYNTDAGNTIYF. The CDR3 bases are TGTGCCAGCTATAACACCGACGCAGGAAACACCATATATTTT.

This chain joins TRBV25-1 and TRBJ2-1; 10 bases fit TRBD2. CDR3 size: 16 residues. Germline V CDR1 and CDR2: MGHDK, SYGVNS. V was pared by 2 bases and J by 4 bases, with 5 bases of the junction left unmatched. The DNA of the CDR3 is TGTGCCAGCAGTGAAATCAGCGGGAGGGATTACAATGAGCAGTTCTTC. It yields the protein CASSEISGRDYNEQFF.

The rearrangement joins TRBV7-9 to TRBJ1-6; 8 nucleotides align to TRBD1. The CDR3 sequence is 16 residues long. The V gene's germline CDR1 is SEHNR and CDR2 FQNEAQ (reference sequence). V lost 7 bases, J lost 5 bases, and 10 bases stayed unmatched. The CDR3 region has the DNA TGTGCCAGCACACTTTTGGACAGGGAGAATAATTCACCCCTCCACTTT. Translating it yields CASTLLDRENNSPLHF.

This clone has only a few counts. The V and J genes are TRBV6-1 and TRBJ1-6, with no clear D. The germline gives CDR1 MNHNS, CDR2 SASEGT. V shed 2 bases and J shed 10 bases, with 12 bases lying between them. This CDR3 region has 14 residues. CDR3 loop: CASSETIIRSPLHF. The CDR3 bases are TGTGCCAGCAGTGAAACCATAATACGGTCACCCCTCCACTTT.

Note on this clone: A much larger clone differs from this one at a single base, so this may be a read error. Other DNA sequences in this sample translate to the same CDR3. This sequence joins TRBV28 and TRBJ1-5; no firm D call. CDR1 is MDHEN and CDR2 is SYDVKM in the germline V gene. The CDR3 loop spans 14 amino acids. V lost 4 bases to trimming and J lost 0 bases, with 7 bases between them. The CDR3 DNA reads as TGTGCCAGCAGTTGGGGTAATAGCAATCAGCCCCAGCATTTT. This translates into CASSWGNSNQPQHF.

The chain is built from TRBV5-1 and TRBJ2-5, with TRBD2 matching over 9 bases. This CDR3 is built from 17 residues. CDR1 SGHRS and CDR2 YFSETQ come from the germline V gene. J was trimmed by 0 bases and V by 4 bases; bases with no gene match: 10. As DNA, the CDR3 is TGCGCCAGCAGCGCAAGGGGGGGACTAGCTAACCAAGAGACCCAGTACTTC. Translation: CASSARGGLANQETQYF.

This clone has just one count. CDR3 bases: TGTGCCAGCAGTTACTCGTTGGACATCCTCACCGGGGAGCTGTTTTTT. This codes for CASSYSLDILTGELFF. The rearrangement links TRBV6-5 to TRBJ2-2; possible D gene TRBD1, 5 bases. Trimming took off 0 bases at V and 4 bases at J, with 12 bases between the two ends. CDR1 is MNHEY, CDR2 SVGAGI, per germline. This CDR3 is 16 amino acids long.

This clone was seen a single time. The V and J genes are TRBV2 and TRBJ2-1; the match to TRBD2 covers 8 bases. The CDR3 extends over 14 amino acids. V was clipped by 5 bases and J by 10 bases; unmatched bases: 10. The germline V gene has CDR1 SNHLY and CDR2 FYNNEI. This CDR3 is CASSTPGLVMEQFF. The CDR3 DNA sequence: TGTGCCAGCAGTACCCCGGGACTAGTCATGGAGCAGTTCTTC.

This chain links TRBV5-8 with TRBJ1-6, with a possible D match to TRBD1 (6 bases). With 0 bases removed from V and 4 bases from J, the gap between germline ends came to 8 bases. Germline lookup yields CDR1 SGHTS and CDR2 YDEGEE. This CDR3 is 15 amino acids long. CDR3 nucleotide sequence: TGTGCCAGCAGCTTGGGAGGACAGTATAATTCACCCCTCCACTTT. Protein sequence: CASSLGGQYNSPLHF.

For the CDR3, the DNA is TGTGCCTGGACCCGGGGGGCCGGGGCCAACGTCCTGACTTTC. Protein sequence: CAWTRGAGANVLTF. V is TRBV30 and J is TRBJ2-6; a weak D match, TRBD2 (7 bases). Germline V CDR1 and CDR2: GTSNPN, SVGIG (reference sequence). V was clipped by 4 bases and J by 4 bases, with 11 bases between them. CDR3 length: 14 residues.

Comment on this clone: Other nucleotide sequences in the sample specify the same CDR3. V usage is TRBV5-1 and J usage is TRBJ2-5; D remains unclear. The germline V and J ends were trimmed by 0 bases and 5 bases, with 11 bases remaining between them. The CDR3 has 14 amino acids. The germline CDR1 and CDR2 sequences are SGHRS and YFSETQ. The CDR3 nucleotides are TGCGCCAGCAGCTTGGCTGGGAACTTGGAGACCCAGTACTTC. It codes for CASSLAGNLETQYF.

The chain recombines TRBV10-2 with TRBJ1-1; 7 bases are a match to TRBD1. This CDR3 is 14 amino acids long. The junction had 1 base not matched to a gene; V was cut back by 3 bases and J by 0 bases. The V gene's germline CDR1 is WSHSY and CDR2 SAAADI. The CDR3 DNA follows: TGCGCCAGCAGTGAAGGGGGCTTGAACACTGAAGCTTTCTTT. It yields the protein CASSEGGLNTEAFF.

The chain has TRBV29-1 and TRBJ2-7; either TRBD1 or TRBD2 may fit D (5 bases each). Germline V lookup: CDR1 SQVTM, CDR2 ANQGSEA. The V and J ends lost 7 bases and 3 bases respectively, with 16 bases between them. CDR3 length: 13 residues. As DNA, the CDR3 is TGCAGCGCCCAAGCAGGGAGCCTCTACGAGCAGTACTTC. It encodes CSAQAGSLYEQYF.

This chain uses TRBV6-1 with TRBJ2-5; 11 positions match TRBD1. V dropped 9 bases and J dropped 3; count of bases not matched to a gene: 3. The V gene's germline CDR1 is MNHNS and CDR2 SASEGT. This CDR3 has 13 amino acids. CDR3 coding DNA: TGTGCCAGTGGGACAGGGGGGGAAGAGACCCAGTACTTC. Protein sequence: CASGTGGEETQYF.